One and the same sample provided the 9 T cell receptor beta chains below, sequenced in a study of CD8+ T cells in alopecia areata. The treatment was: oral pan-JAK inhibitor, 5-10 mg twice daily. RNA extraction was followed by reverse transcription into cDNA, which acted as the sequencing template. Sequenced by immunoSEQ multiplex PCR; TCRdb stores in-frame clones only, minus some. The sample comprises 170,000 or so clones, roughly 53% of which are singletons, and less than 14% rests with the top ten. Sequencing was performed on CD8+ T cells sorted from blood, taken at week 24, from a patient treated with tofacitinib. The source is a human donor with alopecia areata.

The V and J genes are TRBV7-9 and TRBJ2-3; 8 bases map to TRBD2. CDR1 and CDR2 (germline): SEHNR, FQNEAQ (reference sequence). Trimming removed 1 base from V and 2 bases from J; junction bases left unmatched: 11. The length of the CDR3 is 18 residues. The CDR3, as DNA: TGTGCCAGCAGCTTAGACGCGGACGTAGCGGGGTTCACAGATACGCAGTATTTT. As protein: CASSLDADVAGFTDTQYF.

The rearrangement uses TRBV5-1 and TRBJ2-3; 7 bases map to TRBD2. Losses at the gene ends were 3 bases for V and 3 bases for J; bases not matched to a gene: 10. Germline V gives CDR1 SGHRS, CDR2 YFSETQ. The CDR3 sequence is 16 residues long. As DNA, the CDR3 is TGCGCCAGCAGCTCATTAGCGGGTGATACTACAGATACGCAGTATTTT. Its protein product is CASSSLAGDTTDTQYF. Using reference TRBV5-1 and TRBJ2-3 for the parts outside the CDR3, the full variable domain is KAGVTQTPRYLIKTRGQQVTLSCSPISGHRSVSWYQQTPGQGLQFLFEYFSETQRNKGNFPGRFSGRQFSNSRSEMNVSTLELGDSALYLCASSSLAGDTTDTQYFGPGTRLTVL.

As for this clone: At one boundary the junction diverges from the germline segment, which might be a read error. The chain is built from TRBV4-1 and TRBJ2-7, with a possible D match to TRBD1 (5 bases). Germline V CDR1 and CDR2: MGHRA, YSYEKL. This CDR3 has 12 amino acids. Written as DNA, the CDR3 is TGTGCCAGCAGCTTAGGGGCCTACGAGCAGTACTTC. It codes for CASSLGAYEQYF.

The chain combines TRBV27 with TRBJ2-2, with 10 bases aligning to TRBD2. The V and J ends lost 0 bases and 6 bases, in that order; junction bases with no gene match: 4. CDR1 and CDR2 from the germline V gene are MNHEY and SMNVEV (reference sequence). This CDR3 is built from 16 residues. The CDR3 coding sequence is TGTGCCAGCAGTTTATCCCAGCGGGGGGGTTCCGGGGAGCTGTTTTTT. Encoded protein: CASSLSQRGGSGELFF.

Turning to this clone: In the same sample, other DNA sequences code for this CDR3. The chain recombines TRBV9 with TRBJ1-6; D gene unclear. The CDR3 contains 12 residues. Germline V gene lookup returns CDR1 SGDLS and CDR2 YYNGEE. The germline V and J ends were trimmed by 2 bases and 10 bases, with 7 bases remaining between them. CDR3 nucleotide sequence: TGTGCCAGCAGCGTGGGCGGCTCACCCCTCCACTTT. Encoded protein: CASSVGGSPLHF.

This clone was observed once. The chain links TRBV2 to TRBJ1-2; no definite D call. The germline CDR1 and CDR2 sequences are SNHLY and FYNNEI. V was cut by 8 bases and J by 0 bases, with 13 bases left in between. CDR3 length equals 14 residues. CDR3 region: CASPIAVANYGYTF. The CDR3 nucleotides are TGTGCCAGCCCTATCGCGGTAGCTAACTATGGCTACACCTTC.

The rearrangement joins TRBV10-3 to TRBJ2-1, with 10 bases lining up with TRBD2. This CDR3 region has 13 residues. CDR1 and CDR2 (germline): ENHRY, SYGVKD. Losses at the gene ends were 8 bases for V and 5 bases for J; bases not matched to a gene: 3. The CDR3 is CAIDSGGHNEQFF. The CDR3 DNA reads as TGTGCCATCGATAGCGGGGGGCACAATGAGCAGTTCTTC.

This chain uses TRBV30 with TRBJ2-5, with D maybe TRBD1 (6 bases). The CDR3 loop spans 14 amino acids. Germline loops: CDR1 GTSNPN, CDR2 SVGIG (reference sequence). V gave up 8 bases and J gave up 1 base, with 17 bases separating them. CDR3: CARRDPGAQETQYF. CDR3 coding DNA: TGTGCCCGACGAGACCCAGGGGCCCAAGAGACCCAGTACTTC.

The rearrangement uses TRBV29-1 and TRBJ2-1, with 7 bases aligning to TRBD1. The CDR3 is 12 amino acids. Looked up from germline, CDR1 is SQVTM and CDR2 is ANQGSEA. After removal of 5 bases from V and 4 bases from J, the junction contained 2 bases not matched to a gene. The CDR3 sequence is CSVQGDYNEQFF. The CDR3 DNA reads TGCAGCGTTCAGGGGGATTACAATGAGCAGTTCTTC.